The 2 T cell receptor beta chains below were found in one sample sequenced in a study of T-cell memory formation after mild COVID-19. TCRdb re-analysed the 5' RACE reads in MiXCR, keeping a single row per CDR3 protein. The data contain 200,000 to 250,000 distinct CDR3 sequences, under 30% of them singletons. Sequences were obtained from PBMCs or a T cell subset sorted from them (not recorded which). The receptor source for this set is an adult woman who had mild COVID-19 (a few samples of this study predate the infection). Cell type and time point are not known.

The V gene is TRBV7-2, the J gene TRBJ2-3; 11 bases map to TRBD2. With 5 bases clipped from V and 6 bases from J, the junction kept 10 bases outside the gene matches. Germline loops: CDR1 SGHTA, CDR2 FQGNSA. The CDR3 is 16 residues long. CDR3 sequence reads: CASSRRLAGTLDTQYF. CDR3 bases: TGTGCCAGCAGCAGAAGACTAGCGGGAACATTGGATACGCAGTATTTT.

This clonotype was observed once. The chain is built from TRBV5-5 and TRBJ2-1, with D hard to call. The CDR3 loop spans 15 amino acids. CDR1 and CDR2 (germline): SGHKS, YYEKEE (reference sequence). The germline V and J ends were trimmed by 2 bases and 1 base, with 10 bases remaining between them. CDR3 nucleotides: TGTGCCAGCAGCTTTGGGCCAGCTTCCTACAATGAGCAGTTCTTC. It codes for CASSFGPASYNEQFF. The entire variable domain, with the rest obtained from reference TRBV5-5 and TRBJ2-1, is as follows: DAGVTQSPTHLIKTRGQQVTLRCSPISGHKSVSWYQQVLGQGPQFIFQYYEKEERGRGNFPDRFSARQFPNYSSELNVNALLLGDSALYLCASSFGPASYNEQFFGPGTRLTVL.